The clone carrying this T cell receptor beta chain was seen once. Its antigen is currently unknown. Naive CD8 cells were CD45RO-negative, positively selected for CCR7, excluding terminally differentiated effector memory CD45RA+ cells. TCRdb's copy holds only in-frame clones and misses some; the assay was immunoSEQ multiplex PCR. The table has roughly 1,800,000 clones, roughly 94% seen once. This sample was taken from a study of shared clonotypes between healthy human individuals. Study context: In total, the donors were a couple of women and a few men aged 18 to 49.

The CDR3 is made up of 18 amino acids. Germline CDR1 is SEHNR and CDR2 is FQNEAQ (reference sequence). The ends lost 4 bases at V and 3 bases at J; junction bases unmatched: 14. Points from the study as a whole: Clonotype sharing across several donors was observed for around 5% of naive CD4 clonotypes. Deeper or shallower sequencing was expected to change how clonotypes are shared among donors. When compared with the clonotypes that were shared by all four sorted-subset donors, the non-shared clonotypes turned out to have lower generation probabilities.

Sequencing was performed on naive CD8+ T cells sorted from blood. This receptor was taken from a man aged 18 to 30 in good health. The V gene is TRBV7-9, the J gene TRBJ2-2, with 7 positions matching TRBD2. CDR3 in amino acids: CASSWDLSSGADTGELFF. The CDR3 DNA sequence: TGTGCCAGCAGCTGGGATCTATCCAGCGGGGCCGACACCGGGGAGCTGTTTTTT.